This T cell receptor (beta chain) was found in a study of early T cells in non-severe SARS-CoV-2 infection. TCRdb used MiXCR to reprocess the 5' RACE reads, holding one entry per CDR3 protein. The sample lists 60,000 or so distinct CDR3 sequences; 10% to 15% were seen once. Per germline, CDR1 SGHDN and CDR2 FVKESK. Unmatched junction bases numbered 10, after V lost 0 bases and J lost 2 bases. The CDR3 extends over 17 amino acids. The clonotype originates from an adult who was a healthcare worker with PCR-confirmed SARS-CoV-2 infection or an uninfected control (not recorded which). Sequenced material: whole blood. The chain links TRBV14 to TRBJ2-7; TRBD2 matches 7 bases. Here the CDR3 DNA reads TGTGCCAGCAGCCAAGAAGGAATCTTGCGGGGGACCTACGAGCAGTACTTC. This translates into CASSQEGILRGTYEQYF.